This TCR beta chain stems from a study of response to subunit inactivated influenza vaccine. The trim removed 3 bases at V and 4 bases at J, leaving 8 bases unmatched. Germline assignment: CDR1 SQVTM and CDR2 ANQGSEA. The CDR3 contains 14 residues. General study points: It was the authors' suggestion that each seasonal influenza vaccination recruits few new T cells.

TCRdb independently ran MiXCR on the RT-PCR reads; one entry per CDR3 protein. This table has about 610,000 distinct CDR3 sequences, approximately 15% appearing once. Notes on this clonotype: The antigen remains unidentified.

The chain recombines TRBV29-1 with TRBJ1-2, with 7 bases that match TRBD1. This TCR came from a man aged 50 or older who received an inactivated influenza vaccine. Sample: PBMCs from blood, taken 11 to 12 days after vaccination. CDR3 sequence: CSVERGDRVYGYTF. CDR3 coding DNA: TGCAGCGTTGAGCGCGGCGACAGGGTCTATGGCTACACCTTC. Using reference TRBV29-1 and TRBJ1-2 for the parts outside the CDR3, the full variable domain is SAVISQKPSRDICQRGTSLTIQCQVDSQVTMMFWYRQQPGQSLTLIATANQGSEATYESGFVIDKFPISRPNLTFSTLTVSNMSPEDSSIYLCSVERGDRVYGYTFGSGTRLTVV.